The entry that follows covers one T cell receptor beta chain sequence. Antigen unknown. TCRdb itself ran the 5' RACE reads through MiXCR, one entry per CDR3 protein. Here the sample spans approximately 550,000 distinct CDR3 sequences, roughly a fifth being singletons. The data originate from a study of T cells after yellow fever vaccination. Overall study findings and caveats: The secondary response peaked faster, at day 5 versus 15, but was weaker.

The CDR3 runs to 15 residues. V dropped 0 bases and J dropped 5 bases, with 13 bases sitting between them. Germline loops: CDR1 MNHEY, CDR2 SVGEGT. Sequencing used PBMCs, obtained 15 days after the yellow fever booster vaccination. The sequence was obtained from a man aged 25-45 years who received the YFV17D yellow fever vaccine. The chain links TRBV6-2 or TRBV6-3 to TRBJ1-1; D not resolved. CDR3 nucleotides: TGTGCCAGCAGTTACTCTGCCGGAGTTGGGACTGAAGCTTTCTTT. This codes for CASSYSAGVGTEAFF.